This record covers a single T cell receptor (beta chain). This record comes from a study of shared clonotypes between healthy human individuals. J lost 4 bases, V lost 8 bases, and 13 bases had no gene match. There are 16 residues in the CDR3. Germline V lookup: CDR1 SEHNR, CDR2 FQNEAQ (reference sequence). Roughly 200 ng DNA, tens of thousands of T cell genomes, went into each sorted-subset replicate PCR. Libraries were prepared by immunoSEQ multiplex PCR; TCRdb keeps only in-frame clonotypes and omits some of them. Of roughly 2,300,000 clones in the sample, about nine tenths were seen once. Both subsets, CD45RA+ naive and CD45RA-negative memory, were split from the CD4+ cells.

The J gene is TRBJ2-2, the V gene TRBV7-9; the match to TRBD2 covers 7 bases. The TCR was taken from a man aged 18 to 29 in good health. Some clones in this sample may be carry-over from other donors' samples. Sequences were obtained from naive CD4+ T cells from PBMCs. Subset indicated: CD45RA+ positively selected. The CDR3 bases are TGTGCCAGCCAAGCTTATGCGGGAGCGGGCACCGGGGAGCTGTTTTTT. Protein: CASQAYAGAGTGELFF.